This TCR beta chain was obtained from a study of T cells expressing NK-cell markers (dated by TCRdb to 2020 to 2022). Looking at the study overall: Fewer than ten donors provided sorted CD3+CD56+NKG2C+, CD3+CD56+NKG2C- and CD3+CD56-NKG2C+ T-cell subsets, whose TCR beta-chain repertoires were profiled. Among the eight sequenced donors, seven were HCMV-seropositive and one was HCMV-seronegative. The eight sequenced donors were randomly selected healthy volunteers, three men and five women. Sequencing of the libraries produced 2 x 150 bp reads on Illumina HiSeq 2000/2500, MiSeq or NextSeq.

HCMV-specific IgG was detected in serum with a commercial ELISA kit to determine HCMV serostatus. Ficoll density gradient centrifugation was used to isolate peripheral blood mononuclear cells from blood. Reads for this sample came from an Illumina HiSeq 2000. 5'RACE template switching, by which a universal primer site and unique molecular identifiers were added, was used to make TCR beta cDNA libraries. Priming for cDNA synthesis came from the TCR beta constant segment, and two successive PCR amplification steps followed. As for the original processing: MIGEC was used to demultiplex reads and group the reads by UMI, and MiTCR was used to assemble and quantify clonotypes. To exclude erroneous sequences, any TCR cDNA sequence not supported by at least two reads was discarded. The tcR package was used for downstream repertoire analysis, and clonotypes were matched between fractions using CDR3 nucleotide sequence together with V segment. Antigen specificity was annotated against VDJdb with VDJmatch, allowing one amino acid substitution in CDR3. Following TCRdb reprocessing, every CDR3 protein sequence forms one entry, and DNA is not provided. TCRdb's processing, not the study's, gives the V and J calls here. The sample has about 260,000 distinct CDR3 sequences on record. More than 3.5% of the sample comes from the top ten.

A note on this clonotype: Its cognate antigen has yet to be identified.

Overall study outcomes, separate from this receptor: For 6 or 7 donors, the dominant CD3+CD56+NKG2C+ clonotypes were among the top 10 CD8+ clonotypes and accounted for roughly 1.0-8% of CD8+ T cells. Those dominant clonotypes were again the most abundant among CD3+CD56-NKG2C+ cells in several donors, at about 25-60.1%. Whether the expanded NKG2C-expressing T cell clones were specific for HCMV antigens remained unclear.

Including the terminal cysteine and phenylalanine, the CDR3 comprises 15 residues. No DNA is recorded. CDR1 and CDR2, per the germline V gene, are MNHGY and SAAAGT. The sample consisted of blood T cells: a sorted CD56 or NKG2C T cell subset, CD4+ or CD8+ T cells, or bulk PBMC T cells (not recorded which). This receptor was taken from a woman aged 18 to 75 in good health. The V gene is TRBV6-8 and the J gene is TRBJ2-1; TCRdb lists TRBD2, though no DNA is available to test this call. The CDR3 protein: CASTIGRTEYNEQFF.